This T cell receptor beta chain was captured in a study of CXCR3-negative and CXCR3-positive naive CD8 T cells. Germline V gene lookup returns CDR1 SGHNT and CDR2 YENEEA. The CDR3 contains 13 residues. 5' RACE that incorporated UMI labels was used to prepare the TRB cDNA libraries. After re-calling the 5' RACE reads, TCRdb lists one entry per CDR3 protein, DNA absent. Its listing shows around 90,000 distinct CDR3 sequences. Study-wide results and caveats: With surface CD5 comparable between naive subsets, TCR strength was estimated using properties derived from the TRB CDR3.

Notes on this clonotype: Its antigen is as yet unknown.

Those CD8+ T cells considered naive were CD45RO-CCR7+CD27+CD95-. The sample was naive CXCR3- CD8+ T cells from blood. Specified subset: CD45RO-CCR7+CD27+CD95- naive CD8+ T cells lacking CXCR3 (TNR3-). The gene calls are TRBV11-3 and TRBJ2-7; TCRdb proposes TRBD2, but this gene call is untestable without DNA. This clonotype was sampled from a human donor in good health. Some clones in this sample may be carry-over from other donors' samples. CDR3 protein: CASSSAGSSRQYF.